This T cell receptor beta chain emerged from a study of Graves' ophthalmopathy and Graves' hyperthyroidism. RNA transcripts served as template for amplifying TCR beta CDR3 sequences. RT-PCR with HTBI primers came first, then second-round multiplex PCR. TCRdb re-called the multiplex PCR reads with MiXCR, one entry per CDR3 protein. The repertoire holds about 400,000 distinct CDR3 sequences, around 20% seen once, with around 1.6% in the top ten. V shed 2 bases and J shed 4 bases, with 8 bases lying between them. This CDR3 is built from 13 residues. This clonotype was detected a few times. This sequence joins TRBV12-3 or TRBV12-4 and TRBJ1-2; D not resolved. This receptor was taken from a woman under 30 with Graves' ophthalmopathy. Sequencing was carried out using peripheral blood. The CDR3 bases are TGTGCCAGCAGTTTATCCGGGCCCTATGGCTACACCTTC. As protein: CASSLSGPYGYTF.